These 8 T cell receptor beta chains were all obtained from the same sample, sequenced in a study of T cells in Graves' hyperthyroidism and ophthalmopathy (dated by TCRdb to the late 2010s). Receptors were amplified or captured by multiplex PCR. The sample was run on an Illumina HiSeq 2000. TCR beta CDR3 regions were amplified from RNA transcripts. For the first round of RT-PCR on the TCR CDR3, the HTBI primer set was used together with the Qiagen OneStep RT-PCR kit. Clones were called with MiXCR by TCRdb after fastp trimmed the public reads at Q25, and only in-frame beta chains were retained. A single entry per CDR3 protein holds the most common genes and DNA from its merged rows. For this sample there are about 250,000 distinct CDR3 sequences; 20% to 25% appear just once. The top ten clones comprise around two thirds of the sample. The sample taken for sequencing was blood. The receptors were gathered from a man aged 25 to 40 with Graves' ophthalmopathy.

CDR3 DNA sequence: TGCAGTGCCGCGGGACAGCTTAACACCGGAGAGGCTTTCTTT. Translated, it gives CSAAGQLNTGEAFF. This chain connects TRBV20-1 to TRBJ2-2; 7 bases are shared with TRBD1. The closer fit of TRBJ1-1 to the DNA end suggests the J call may be wrong. CDR1 DFQATT and CDR2 SNEGSKA come from the germline V gene (reference sequence). The CDR3 loop spans 14 amino acids.

Ten or more counts support this clonotype. The chain has TRBV12-3 or TRBV12-4 and TRBJ2-2, with D unclear. V was shortened by 10 bases and J by 8 bases, with 11 bases between the two germline ends. CDR3 length: 11 amino acids. The chain's CDR3 is CAIYRPGELFF. The CDR3 DNA is TGTGCCATATACCGTCCGGGGGAGCTGTTTTTT.

This clonotype was detected only a few times. This chain links TRBV28 with TRBJ1-2; 7 nucleotides agree with TRBD1. The CDR3 extends over 14 amino acids. Germline V gene sequence: CDR1 MDHEN, CDR2 SYDVKM. Trimming removed 5 bases from V and 4 bases from J; junction bases left unmatched: 7. This CDR3 reads CASSTTGPPYGYTF. DNA for the CDR3: TGTGCCAGCAGTACGACAGGGCCCCCCTATGGCTACACCTTC.

This clonotype was recorded a few times. This chain connects TRBV5-1 to TRBJ1-6; D is possibly TRBD1 (6 bases). The CDR3 length is 16 residues. Trimming stripped 4 bases from V and 7 bases from J, with 18 bases between. From germline, CDR1 is SGHRS and CDR2 YFSETQ. CDR3 residues: CASSKYDAGENSPLHF. For the CDR3, the DNA is TGCGCCAGCAGCAAATACGACGCAGGGGAGAATTCACCCCTCCACTTT.

Ten or more counts support this clonotype. The rearrangement links TRBV3-1 to TRBJ1-3, with D hard to call. The CDR3 is 13 residues long. Germline CDR1 and CDR2: LGHDT and YNNKEL (reference sequence). The ends were cut back, 0 bases at V and 4 bases at J, with 4 bases in the middle. The CDR3 coding sequence is TGTGCCAGCAGCCAAGATATCGGAAACACCATATATTTT. Translating gives CASSQDIGNTIYF.

The chain recombines TRBV19 with TRBJ2-2; 13 positions agree with TRBD2. CDR1 is LNHDA and CDR2 is SQIVND in the germline V gene (reference sequence). The CDR3 sequence is 16 residues long. V lost 6 bases and J lost 7; bases outside the gene matches: 8. The CDR3 protein is CASSYWTSGRGGELFF. CDR3 coding DNA: TGTGCCAGTAGCTACTGGACTAGCGGGAGAGGCGGGGAGCTGTTTTTT.

Ten or more counts support this clonotype. This rearrangement joins TRBV9 to TRBJ2-7; tentatively, D is TRBD2 (6 bases). Germline V gene lookup returns CDR1 SGDLS and CDR2 YYNGEE. CDR3 length: 16 amino acids. V was trimmed by 5 bases and J by 6 bases, leaving 24 bases between them. The CDR3 nucleotides read TGTGCCAGCAGTGCCGAGGCGGGGCTATATGGGGGCGAGCAGTACTTC. Residues: CASSAEAGLYGGEQYF.

This clonotype was found many times. V gene TRBV24-1 combines with J gene TRBJ2-2; D ambiguous. Trimming took off 7 bases at V and 0 bases at J, with 11 bases between the two ends. Germline V gives CDR1 KGHDR, CDR2 SFDVKD. CDR3 length equals 15 residues. CDR3 in amino acids: CATRASYANTGELFF. The DNA of the CDR3 is TGTGCCACCAGGGCCTCATATGCGAACACCGGGGAGCTGTTTTTT.